Presented here are 27 T cell receptor beta chains from one specimen sequenced in a study of T cell repertoires in cytomegalovirus infection. MiXCR, applied by TCRdb to the reads, yields one record per CDR3 protein. The sample includes roughly 500,000 distinct CDR3 sequences, 11% of them seen just once. Sequencing used PBMCs. Source of these receptors: a human donor in good health (CMV status not recorded). Some clones in this sample may be carry-over from other donors' samples.

This clonotype was picked up many times. The CDR3: CASSLVDGNQPQHF. The CDR3 bases are TGTGCCAGCAGCTTAGTGGATGGCAATCAGCCCCAGCATTTT. The genes are TRBV7-2 and TRBJ1-5; no definite D call. Trimming took off 1 base at V and 2 bases at J, with 6 bases between the two ends. Germline CDR1 reads SGHTA; CDR2 reads FQGNSA. This CDR3 has 14 amino acids. The full variable domain, with the rest looked up from reference TRBV7-2 and TRBJ1-5, is GAGVSQSPSNKVTEKGKDVELRCDPISGHTALYWYRQSLGQGLEFLIYFQGNSAPDKSGLPSDRFSAERTGGSVSTLTIQRTQQEDSAVYLCASSLVDGNQPQHFGDGTRLSIL.

This clonotype was observed many times. The gene calls are TRBV3-1 and TRBJ2-5, with a weak D call TRBD1 (6 bases). CDR3 length: 15 residues. The germline V gene encodes CDR1 LGHDT and CDR2 YNNKEL (reference sequence). V gave up 1 base and J gave up 5 bases, with 14 bases separating them. The CDR3 sequence is CASSQVQQGGETQYF. The DNA for the CDR3 is TGTGCCAGCAGCCAAGTTCAACAGGGCGGGGAGACCCAGTACTTC.

This clonotype has ten or more counts. V is TRBV7-2 and J is TRBJ2-3; possible D gene TRBD2, 6 bases. This CDR3 contains 16 residues. Trimming shortened V by 6 bases and J by 1 base, and 17 bases separated the two germline ends. CDR1 SGHTA and CDR2 FQGNSA come from the germline V gene. CDR3 nucleotide sequence: TGTGCCAGCAGTCTAGGCTGGGCTAGCGGCACAGATACGCAGTATTTT. It codes for CASSLGWASGTDTQYF.

This clonotype was seen at least ten times. The chain employs TRBV12-5 and TRBJ2-2, with D perhaps TRBD1 (5 bases). Deletions cut 5 bases from V and 6 bases from J, with 19 bases between. The CDR3 totals 16 residues. Germline assignment: CDR1 LGHNT and CDR2 FRNRAP. For the CDR3, the DNA is TGTGCTAGTGGTCCCTTAAGCCAGGGTGGCTCCGGGGAGCTGTTTTTT. Its translation: CASGPLSQGGSGELFF.

This clonotype has ten or more counts. The chain uses TRBV7-9 and TRBJ2-5; 7 positions match TRBD1. The trim removed 1 base at V and 5 bases at J, leaving 10 bases unmatched. CDR1 and CDR2 from the germline V gene are SEHNR and FQNEAQ (reference sequence). CDR3 length equals 16 residues. CDR3 protein: CASSLDGGQIGETQYF. The CDR3 bases are TGTGCCAGCAGCTTAGATGGGGGACAGATCGGGGAGACCCAGTACTTC.

The V call is TRBV6-5, the J call TRBJ2-2; D might be TRBD1 (6 bases). V shed 6 bases and J shed 5 bases, with 16 bases lying between them. CDR3 size: 15 residues. Germline assignment: CDR1 MNHEY and CDR2 SVGAGI. CDR3 region: CASRLWGRGTGELFF. Written as DNA, the CDR3 is TGTGCCAGCAGACTTTGGGGGCGAGGGACCGGGGAGCTGTTTTTT.

This clonotype occurred a few times. The J gene is TRBJ1-1, the V gene TRBV5-6; D gene uncertain. The CDR3 totals 13 residues. Germline CDR1 reads SGHDT; CDR2 reads YYEEEE. V lost 4 bases and J lost 5, with 12 bases in between. CDR3: CASSGSGRTEAFF. CDR3 sequence (DNA): TGTGCCAGCAGCGGGAGCGGACGGACTGAAGCTTTCTTT.

The chain employs TRBV10-2 and TRBJ2-7; TRBD2 aligns across 9 bases. Trimming at V came to 9 bases and at J to 6 bases, leaving 9 bases not matched to a gene. Germline V CDR1 and CDR2: WSHSY, SAAADI. The CDR3 spans 13 residues. CDR3 bases: TGCGCCAGTCGCGGGGGGGCCGGAGTCGAGCAGTACTTC. As protein: CASRGGAGVEQYF.

This chain links TRBV28 with TRBJ2-3; 7 bases align to TRBD2. The CDR3 length is 16 residues. The germline V gene encodes CDR1 MDHEN and CDR2 SYDVKM. The trim removed 4 bases at V and 0 bases at J, leaving 7 bases unmatched. The CDR3 here is CASSSPQRDSTDTQYF. Here the CDR3 DNA reads TGTGCCAGCAGTTCACCACAGCGGGATAGCACAGATACGCAGTATTTT.

This clonotype showed up many times. V and J are TRBV5-4 and TRBJ2-1, with 8 bases fitting TRBD2. With 0 bases clipped from V and 8 bases from J, the junction kept 4 bases outside the gene matches. This CDR3 comprises 14 residues. In germline, CDR1 is SGHNT, CDR2 YYREEE (reference sequence). The CDR3, as DNA: TGTGCCAGCAGCTTGGAACGGGAGGGAGATGAGCAGTTCTTC. Protein sequence: CASSLEREGDEQFF.

This clonotype was seen many times. This chain uses TRBV20-1 with TRBJ1-1, with D tentatively TRBD1 (6 bases). Germline loops: CDR1 DFQATT, CDR2 SNEGSKA (reference sequence). The CDR3 consists of 11 residues. The CDR3 protein is CSQRGGTEAFF. The CDR3, as DNA: TGCAGCCAGAGGGGGGGCACTGAAGCTTTCTTT.

Many counts were recorded for this clonotype. The genes are TRBV6-2 or TRBV6-3 and TRBJ2-7, with 11 positions matching TRBD2. Per germline, CDR1 MNHEY and CDR2 SVGEGT. The junction had 7 bases not matched to a gene; V was cut back by 0 bases and J by 3 bases. The CDR3 runs to 17 residues. The CDR3 nucleotides read TGTGCCAGCAGTTACTCGGGACGGGGACTAGCGGACTACGAGCAGTACTTC. Protein: CASSYSGRGLADYEQYF.

This clonotype was counted once. A much more abundant neighbour one base away suggests this may be a read error. The chain recombines TRBV12-3 or TRBV12-4 with TRBJ2-3; D perhaps matches TRBD2 (5 bases). V was clipped by 7 bases and J by 4 bases, with 15 bases between them. CDR3 length equals 14 residues. The CDR3 loop is CASKYSGESDTQYF. In nucleotides, the CDR3 is TGTGCCAGCAAATACTCCGGGGAATCAGATACGCAGTATTTT.

This clonotype was picked up many times. This rearrangement joins TRBV7-6 to TRBJ1-1; D is ambiguous. V dropped 1 base and J dropped 1 base, with 10 bases sitting between them. CDR3 length: 15 amino acids. Germline assignment: CDR1 SGHVS and CDR2 FNYEAQ. CDR3 nucleotide sequence: TGTGCCAGCAGCTTAGACCGGATTCCGAACACTGAAGCTTTCTTT. This gives the protein CASSLDRIPNTEAFF.

This clonotype came up once. The chain employs TRBV5-1 and TRBJ2-1; possible D gene TRBD2, 6 bases. CDR3 size: 14 residues. The V end was cut by 0 bases, the J end by 5 bases, with 9 bases between. Germline lookup yields CDR1 SGHRS and CDR2 YFSETQ. This CDR3 is CASSLEGTHNEQFF. CDR3 DNA: TGCGCCAGCAGCTTGGAGGGGACTCACAATGAGCAGTTCTTC. Together with reference TRBV5-1 and TRBJ2-1, the CDR3 gives the full variable domain: KAGVTQTPRYLIKTRGQQVTLSCSPISGHRSVSWYQQTPGQGLQFLFEYFSETQRNKGNFPGRFSGRQFSNSRSEMNVSTLELGDSALYLCASSLEGTHNEQFFGPGTRLTVL.

This clonotype was detected a few times. The V gene is TRBV7-8, the J gene TRBJ2-2; TRBD2 might be the D (6 bases). CDR1 is SGHVS, CDR2 FQNEAQ, per germline. The CDR3 is 15 amino acids. With 0 bases removed from V and 3 bases from J, the gap between germline ends came to 8 bases. CDR3 region: CASSLAGGDTGELFF. Written as DNA, the CDR3 is TGTGCCAGCAGCTTAGCAGGCGGGGACACCGGGGAGCTGTTTTTT.

Ten or more counts support this clonotype. This chain joins TRBV6-2 or TRBV6-3 and TRBJ1-4, with 9 bases that match TRBD1. CDR1 MNHEY and CDR2 SVGEGT come from the germline V gene. The CDR3 runs to 15 residues. V was clipped by 2 bases and J by 8 bases; unmatched bases: 6. CDR3 loop: CASSYRTGVGEKLFF. The CDR3 DNA reads as TGTGCCAGCAGTTACCGGACAGGGGTTGGAGAAAAACTGTTTTTT.

In its sample, this clonotype was seen many times. Here the CDR3 DNA reads TGTGCCAGCAGCCCGGGACAGACTAATGAAAAACTGTTTTTT. Its protein is CASSPGQTNEKLFF. This chain connects TRBV7-9 to TRBJ1-4; TRBD1 aligns across 7 bases. Germline lookup yields CDR1 SEHNR and CDR2 FQNEAQ (reference sequence). The J segment lost 2 bases and the V segment lost 5 bases, leaving 2 bases of the junction unmatched. The CDR3 is 14 residues long.

The table lists this clonotype with many counts. The J gene is TRBJ2-7, the V gene TRBV6-6; the D is unclear. The CDR3 covers 12 residues. Germline V gene data show CDR1 as MNHNY and CDR2 as SVGAGI (reference sequence). The ends were cut back, 0 bases at V and 5 bases at J, with 5 bases in the middle. This chain's CDR3 is CASSYSEDEQYF. In DNA, the CDR3 is TGTGCCAGCAGTTACTCCGAAGACGAGCAGTACTTC.

This rearrangement joins TRBV20-1 to TRBJ1-5, with D maybe TRBD1 (6 bases). This CDR3 region has 15 residues. Germline loops: CDR1 DFQATT, CDR2 SNEGSKA (reference sequence). Trimming removed 3 bases at V and 5 bases at J, with 17 bases between. CDR3 amino acids: CSARSDRFGDQPQHF. CDR3 in DNA: TGCAGTGCTAGGTCCGACAGGTTTGGTGATCAGCCCCAGCATTTT.

This clonotype was recorded many times. The chain couples TRBV5-1 to TRBJ2-3, with TRBD2 as a possible D gene (6 bases). In germline, CDR1 is SGHRS, CDR2 YFSETQ. The CDR3 runs to 15 residues. V lost 0 bases to trimming and J lost 0 bases, with 8 bases between them. The CDR3 here is CASSLGLGSTDTQYF. The CDR3, as DNA: TGCGCCAGCAGCTTGGGACTAGGCAGCACAGATACGCAGTATTTT.

Comments on this clonotype: An end of the junction does not agree with germline; a read error may underlie this. The J gene is TRBJ2-3, the V gene TRBV20-1; TRBD2 aligns across 12 bases. The length of the CDR3 is 12 residues. Germline V gene lookup returns CDR1 DFQATT and CDR2 SNEGSKA (reference sequence). CDR3 residues: CSASRSSGRGNF. CDR3 nucleotides: TGCAGTGCTAGTCGGTCTAGCGGGAGGGGAAATTTT.

The V and J genes are TRBV13 and TRBJ1-2, with 8 bases identical to TRBD1. The germline CDR1 and CDR2 sequences are PRHDT and FYEKMQ (reference sequence). This CDR3 contains 13 residues. V lost 4 bases to trimming and J lost 8 bases; unmatched junction nucleotides: 6. The CDR3 DNA reads as TGTGCCAGCAGCTCTGACAGGGGAGGAGGCTACACCTTC. Protein product: CASSSDRGGGYTF.

Remarks on this clonotype: A much larger clone lies a single base off, so this may be a read error. This CDR3 is CASSLNGLVSCEQYF. DNA of the CDR3: TGCGCCAGCAGCTTGAATGGACTAGTCTCCTGCGAGCAGTACTTC. The J gene is TRBJ2-7, the V gene TRBV5-1; 7 bases fit TRBD2. The CDR3 has 15 residues. Germline CDR1 and CDR2: SGHRS and YFSETQ.

This clonotype has a handful of counts. The chain is built from TRBV18 and TRBJ2-7; tentatively, D is TRBD1 or TRBD2 (5 bases each). The CDR3 consists of 14 residues. Looked up from germline, CDR1 is KGHSH and CDR2 is LQKENI. Trimming pared 6 bases from V and 3 bases from J, leaving 15 bases between. DNA of the CDR3: TGTGCCAGCTCTATAAACCGGGACCGCTACGAGCAGTACTTC. Translating it yields CASSINRDRYEQYF.

V and J are TRBV28 and TRBJ2-7; unclear D gene. The CDR3 is 12 amino acids. Trimming removed 6 bases from V and 4 bases from J, with 10 bases in between. The germline V gene encodes CDR1 MDHEN and CDR2 SYDVKM. The CDR3 nucleotides are TGTGCCAGCAGCTTCAATTTATACGAGCAGTACTTC. Translating gives CASSFNLYEQYF.

The table lists this clonotype with many counts. The J gene is TRBJ2-7, the V gene TRBV30; 9 bases fit TRBD1. This CDR3 is 14 amino acids long. Germline V gives CDR1 GTSNPN, CDR2 SVGIG (reference sequence). After removal of 1 base from V and 5 bases from J, the junction contained 6 bases not matched to a gene. The CDR3 DNA sequence: TGTGCCTGGAGTGCCGGGACAGGGTCCCACGAGCAGTACTTC. Its translation is CAWSAGTGSHEQYF.